The T cell receptor (beta chain) under discussion was sequenced for a study of blood T cell repertoires in COVID-19 (TCRdb year 2020). Study-wide context: Samples covering the acute and convalescent phases of COVID-19 were provided by collaborators in the United States, Italy and Spain. The material from the prospective study consisted of cDNA or gDNA derived from T cells, B-cell-depleted T cells, or PBMCs. The samples were drawn from the first 160 participants of the ongoing ImmuneRACE study and from some 1,300 subjects provided by 6 global collaborators. Where available, HLA class I and class II types were obtained from metadata supplied by the sample provider rather than from assay-based typing. Deeply sampled blood TCRbeta repertoires from subjects exposed to, actively infected with, or recovered from COVID-19 were included in the dataset. Sample metadata almost always included a de-identified subject ID, COVID-19 status, age in years and sex. The repertoires were released in a freely available public database intended as a resource for research on the immune response to SARS-CoV-2. Broader findings and caveats from the paper: How much clinical and demographic metadata was included differed by source and by participant, and the metadata was provided uncurated.

TCRbeta CDR3 regions were amplified from genomic DNA using the immunoSEQ Assay, a bias-controlled multiplex PCR. As for the original processing: Within the assay, amplification of reference gene primers was used to estimate how many nucleated cells each sample contained. To quantify the absolute abundance of each unique TCRbeta CDR3 rearrangement, sequence reads were collapsed and filtered. Productive Simpson clonality was computed per sample as the square root of Simpson's diversity index over productive rearrangements. Not all clones reach the TCRdb copy of this immuneACCESS table, which keeps in-frame sequences only. Checked studies attribute under half of the gap to unresolved V genes and leave the rest unexplained. V and J calls and clone size are as listed in that table; D and trimming were resolved from the DNA. The table for this sample lists about 240,000 clones; around 89% of them were counted only once. Around 0.91% of the sample comes from the top ten.

Samples from volunteer blood donors who had recovered from COVID-19 were contributed by a second Seattle source. The collaborating institutions used their own protocols to collect whole blood in K2EDTA tubes. For TCRbeta analysis, collaborators shipped samples as frozen whole blood, isolated PBMCs, or DNA extracted from either of those sample types. To note about this clone: The antigen this receptor binds is unknown. Qualities for individual bases were not recorded, and no much larger clone is one base off.

The CDR3 runs 17 amino acids, cysteine and phenylalanine included. The sequence is cut down to CDR3 DNA, 51 bases in frame from base 1. V is trimmed back by 2 bases and J by 3 bases, and the junction contains 10 bases that no gene match accounts for. For CDR1 and CDR2, the germline V gene lists MNHEY and SVGEGT. The sequence came from a woman aged 40 to 49 who had recovered from COVID-19. The sample comprised peripheral blood. The chain uses TRBV6-2 or TRBV6-3 and TRBJ2-1; 7 junctional bases match TRBD2. In nucleotides, the sequence is TGTGCCAGCAGTTACGTGAGACTAGCCGACCTCTACAATGAGCAGTTCTTC. This yields the protein CASSYVRLADLYNEQFF.